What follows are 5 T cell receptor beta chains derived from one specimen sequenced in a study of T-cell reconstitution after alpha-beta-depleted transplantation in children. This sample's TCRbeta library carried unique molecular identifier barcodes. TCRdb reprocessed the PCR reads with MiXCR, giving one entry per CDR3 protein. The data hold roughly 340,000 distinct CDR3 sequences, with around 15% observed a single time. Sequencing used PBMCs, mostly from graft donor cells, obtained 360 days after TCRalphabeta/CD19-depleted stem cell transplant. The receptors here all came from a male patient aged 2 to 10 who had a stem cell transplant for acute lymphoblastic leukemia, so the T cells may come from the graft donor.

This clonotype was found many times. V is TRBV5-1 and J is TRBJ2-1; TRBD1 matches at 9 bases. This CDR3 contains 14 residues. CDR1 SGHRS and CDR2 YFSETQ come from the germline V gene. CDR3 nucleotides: TGCGCAAGTAGCCCTGGGACAGGGAGAAATGAGCAGTTCTTC. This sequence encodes CASSPGTGRNEQFF.

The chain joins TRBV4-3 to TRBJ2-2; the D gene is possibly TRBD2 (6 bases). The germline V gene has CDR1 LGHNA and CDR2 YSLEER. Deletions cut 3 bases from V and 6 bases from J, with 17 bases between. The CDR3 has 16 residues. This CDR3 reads CASSQGRLVVAGELFF. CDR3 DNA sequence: TGCGCCAGCAGCCAGGGAAGACTAGTCGTCGCCGGGGAGCTGTTTTTT.

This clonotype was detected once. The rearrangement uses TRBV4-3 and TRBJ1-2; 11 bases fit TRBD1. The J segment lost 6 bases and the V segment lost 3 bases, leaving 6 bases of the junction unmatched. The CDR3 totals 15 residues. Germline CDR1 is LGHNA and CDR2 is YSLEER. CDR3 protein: CASSQDRDRGNGYTF. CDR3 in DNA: TGCGCCAGCAGCCAGGACCGGGACAGGGGGAATGGCTACACCTTC.

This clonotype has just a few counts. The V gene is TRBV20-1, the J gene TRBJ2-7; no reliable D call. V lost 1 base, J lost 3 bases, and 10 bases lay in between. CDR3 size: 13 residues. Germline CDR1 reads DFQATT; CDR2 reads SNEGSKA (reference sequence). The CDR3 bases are TGCAGTGCTAGAGTCGGCAGAGACTACGAGCAGTACTTC. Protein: CSARVGRDYEQYF.

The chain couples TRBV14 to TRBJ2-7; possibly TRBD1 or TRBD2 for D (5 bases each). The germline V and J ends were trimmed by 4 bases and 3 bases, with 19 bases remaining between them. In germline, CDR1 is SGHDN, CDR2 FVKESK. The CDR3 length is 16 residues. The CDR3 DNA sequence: TGTGCCAGCAGCCTGACTGGGACCCCACCGTACTACGAGCAGTACTTC. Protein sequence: CASSLTGTPPYYEQYF. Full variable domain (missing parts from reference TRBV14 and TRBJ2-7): EAGVTQFPSHSVIEKGQTVTLRCDPISGHDNLYWYRRVMGKEIKFLLHFVKESKQDESGMPNNRFLAERTGGTYSTLKVQPAELEDSGVYFCASSLTGTPPYYEQYFGPGTRLTVT.